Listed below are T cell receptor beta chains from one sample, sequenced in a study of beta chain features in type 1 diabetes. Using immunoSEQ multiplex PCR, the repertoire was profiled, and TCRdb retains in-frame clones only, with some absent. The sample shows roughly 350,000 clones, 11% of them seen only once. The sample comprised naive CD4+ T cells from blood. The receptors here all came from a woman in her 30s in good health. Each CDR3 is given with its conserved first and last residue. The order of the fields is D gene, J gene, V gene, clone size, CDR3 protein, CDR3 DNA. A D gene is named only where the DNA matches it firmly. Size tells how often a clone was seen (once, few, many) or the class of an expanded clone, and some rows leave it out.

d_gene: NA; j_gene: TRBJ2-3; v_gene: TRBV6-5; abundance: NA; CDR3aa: CASSRAGHPTDTQYF; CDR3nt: TGTGCCAGCAGCCGAGCGGGACACCCCACAGATACGCAGTATTTT
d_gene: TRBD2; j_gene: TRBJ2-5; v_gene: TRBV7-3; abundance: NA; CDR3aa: CASSSAGGPQETQYF; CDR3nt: TGTGCCAGCAGCTCAGCGGGAGGGCCCCAAGAGACCCAGTACTTC
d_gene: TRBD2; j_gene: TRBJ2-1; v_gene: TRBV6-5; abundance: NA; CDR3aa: CASSYGASGSSSPFF; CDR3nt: TGTGCCAGCAGTTACGGGGCTAGCGGGAGTAGTTCTCCGTTCTTC
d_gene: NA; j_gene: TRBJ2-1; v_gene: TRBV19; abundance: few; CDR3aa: CASSIEGQYNEQFF; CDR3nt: TGTGCCAGTAGTATAGAGGGACAATACAATGAGCAGTTCTTC
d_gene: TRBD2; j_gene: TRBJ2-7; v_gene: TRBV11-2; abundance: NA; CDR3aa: CASSFAAGEIGEQYF; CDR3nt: TGTGCCAGCAGCTTCGCAGCGGGAGAGATTGGCGAGCAGTACTTC
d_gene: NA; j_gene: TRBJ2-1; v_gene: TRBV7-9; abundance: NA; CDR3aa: CASRSLALHLPQQFF; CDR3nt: TGTGCCAGCAGATCGTTAGCGCTTCACCTACCACAGCAGTTCTTC
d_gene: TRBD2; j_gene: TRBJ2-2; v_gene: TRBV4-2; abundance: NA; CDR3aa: CASSQGFREANTGELFF; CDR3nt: TGTGCCAGCAGCCAAGGGTTCCGGGAGGCGAACACCGGGGAGCTGTTTTTT
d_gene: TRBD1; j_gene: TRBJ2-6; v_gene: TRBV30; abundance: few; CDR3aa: CAWMTGSGANVLTF; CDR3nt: TGTGCCTGGATGACAGGGTCTGGGGCCAACGTCCTGACTTTC
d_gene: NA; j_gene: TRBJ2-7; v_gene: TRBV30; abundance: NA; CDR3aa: CAWSVRVEQYF; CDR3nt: TGTGCCTGGAGTGTTCGGGTCGAGCAGTACTTC
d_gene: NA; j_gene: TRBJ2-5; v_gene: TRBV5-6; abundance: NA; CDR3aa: CASSEPGGSQETQYF; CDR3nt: TGTGCCAGCAGTGAACCAGGAGGGTCCCAAGAGACCCAGTACTTC
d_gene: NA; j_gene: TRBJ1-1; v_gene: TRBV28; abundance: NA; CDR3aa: CASSSSTLGGDEAFF; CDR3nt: TGTGCCAGCAGTTCGTCAACCCTAGGAGGGGATGAAGCTTTCTTT
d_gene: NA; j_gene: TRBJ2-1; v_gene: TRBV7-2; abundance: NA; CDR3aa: CASESSGNEQFF; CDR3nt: TGTGCCAGCGAATCATCAGGGAATGAGCAGTTCTTC
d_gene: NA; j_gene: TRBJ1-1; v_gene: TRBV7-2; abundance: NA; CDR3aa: CASTQRQALTEAFF; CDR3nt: TGTGCCAGCACCCAAAGGCAGGCCCTCACTGAAGCTTTCTTT
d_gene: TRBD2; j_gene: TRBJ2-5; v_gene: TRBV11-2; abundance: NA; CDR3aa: CASSPGTSLQQETQYF; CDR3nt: TGTGCCAGCAGCCCTGGGACTAGCCTACAACAAGAGACCCAGTACTTC
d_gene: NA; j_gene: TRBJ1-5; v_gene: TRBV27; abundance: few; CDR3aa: CASSFINQPQHF; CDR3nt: TGTGCCAGCAGTTTCATCAATCAGCCCCAGCATTTT